A selection of T cell receptor beta chains follows, all from one sample in a study of T cells in narcolepsy. Profiled with immunoSEQ multiplex PCR; TCRdb holds only in-frame clones, not every one. The sample has tens of thousands of clones, over 75% seen once; the top ten hold roughly 1.6%. The sequenced material came from CD45RA- memory CD4+ T cells from PBMCs. These receptors came from a human donor with narcolepsy. CDR3s include the opening cysteine and the closing phenylalanine or tryptophan. Each record gives: J gene, CDR3 length, D gene, V gene, CDR3 protein, CDR3 DNA. The D gene is left open where the match is weak.

TRBJ2-1,15,TRBD1,TRBV6-4,CASSSGTGATNEQFF,TGTGCCAGCAGTTCTGGGACAGGGGCGACCAATGAGCAGTTCTTC
TRBJ2-1,14,NA,TRBV9,CASSVSGRHNEQFF,TGTGCCAGCAGCGTATCCGGCAGGCACAATGAGCAGTTCTTC
TRBJ1-5,14,TRBD1,TRBV19,CASKLGQSNQPQHF,TGTGCCAGTAAACTGGGACAGAGCAATCAGCCCCAGCATTTT
TRBJ1-2,14,NA,TRBV10-3,CAIERTQGTNGYTF,TGTGCCATCGAGCGGACACAGGGTACGAATGGCTACACCTTC
TRBJ1-2,14,TRBD1,TRBV6-1,CASGQGAVHYGYTF,TGTGCCAGCGGACAGGGGGCTGTTCACTATGGCTACACCTTC
TRBJ2-7,13,NA,TRBV6-1,CASRADSYYEQYF,TGTGCCAGCAGGGCGGACAGCTACTACGAGCAGTACTTC
TRBJ1-2,12,TRBD1,TRBV28,CAVDRDNYGYTF,TGTGCCGTGGACAGGGACAACTATGGCTACACCTTC
TRBJ2-3,15,NA,TRBV5-3,CAGHKIDNAGDTQYF,TGTGCCGGACACAAGATCGACAACGCGGGGGATACGCAGTATTTT
TRBJ1-1,12,NA,TRBV5-6,CASSGLTTEAFF,TGTGCCAGCAGCGGGCTAACAACTGAAGCTTTCTTT
TRBJ1-5,15,TRBD1,TRBV5-5,CASSPGQGSFQPQHF,TGTGCCAGCAGCCCTGGACAGGGTTCTTTTCAGCCCCAGCATTTT
TRBJ2-4,15,TRBD2,TRBV6-1,CASNDSGGAKNIQYF,TGTGCCAGCAATGATAGCGGGGGAGCCAAAAACATTCAGTACTTC
TRBJ1-1,13,NA,TRBV5-3,CARSLKEWTEAFF,TGTGCCAGAAGCTTGAAAGAGTGGACTGAAGCTTTCTTT
TRBJ2-7,15,TRBD1,TRBV11-3,CASSLSDRGKYEQYF,TGTGCCAGCAGCTTGTCAGACAGGGGAAAGTACGAGCAGTACTTC